The clone carrying this T cell receptor beta chain was recorded at least ten times. No antigen is known for it. TCR beta CDR3 region amplification was performed from RNA transcripts. The study used the HTBI primer set for a first-round RT-PCR of the TCR CDR3. TCRdb re-derived calls from the multiplex PCR reads in MiXCR, one entry per CDR3 protein. The data hold roughly 280,000 distinct CDR3 sequences, with approximately 15% observed a single time. This sample is drawn from a study of T cells in Graves' hyperthyroidism and ophthalmopathy. V was cut by 4 bases and J by 1 base, with 17 bases left in between. The CDR3 loop spans 16 amino acids. Germline loops: CDR1 SGHRS, CDR2 YFSETQ. Overall study findings and caveats: A median 6.5 months before onset, the model predicted ophthalmopathy.

The clonotype comes from a woman in her fifties or sixties with Graves' ophthalmopathy. The rearrangement joins TRBV5-1 to TRBJ1-1, with D hard to call. The sample taken for sequencing was blood. The DNA for the CDR3 is TGCGCCAGCAGCATTGGATGGGGTTTTGGGAACACTGAAGCTTTCTTT. Translating it yields CASSIGWGFGNTEAFF.